Listed here is a single T cell receptor beta chain. Its specificity is unknown. This sample includes further DNA sequences coding for the same CDR3. Sequenced by immunoSEQ multiplex PCR; TCRdb stores in-frame clones only, minus some. The sample yields fewer than 2.5 million clones, 90% to 95% seen once. This specimen belongs to a study of shared clonotypes between healthy human individuals. Study-level background: Three CD4 naive, three CD4 memory, two CD8 naive and one CD8 memory plate were used per donor.

Overall study findings and caveats: It was expected that sequencing depth would affect clonotype sharing among donors. The study drew on few donors, limiting represented genetic and exposure-history diversity.

The CDR3 is 15 residues long. The V end lost 3 bases, the J end lost 0 bases, and 9 bases lay between the germline ends. Germline V gene data show CDR1 as KGHSH and CDR2 as LQKENI. The clonotype comes from a man between 18 and 29 years old in good health. Some clones in this sample may be carry-over from other donors' samples. This chain connects TRBV18 to TRBJ1-3, with a tentative D call TRBD1 (6 bases). The sequenced sample consisted of naive CD4+ T cells from PBMCs. Specified subset: CD45RA+ positively selected. The CDR3 region is CASSPGQYSGNTIYF. Here the CDR3 DNA reads TGTGCCAGCTCACCCGGACAGTACTCTGGAAACACCATATATTTT. The whole variable domain, remainder taken from reference TRBV18 and TRBJ1-3, is NAGVMQNPRHLVRRRGQEARLRCSPMKGHSHVYWYRQLPEEGLKFMVYLQKENIIDESGMPKERFSAEFPKEGPSILRIQQVVRGDSAAYFCASSPGQYSGNTIYFGEGSWLTVV.